The next 32 T cell receptor beta chains were all read from a single sample in a study of early T cells in non-severe SARS-CoV-2 infection. Each CDR3 protein gets one entry after TCRdb re-called the 5' RACE reads with MiXCR. The sample has 70,000 or so distinct CDR3 sequences; approximately 12% are singletons. Sequenced material: whole blood. These receptors were collected from an adult who was a healthcare worker with PCR-confirmed SARS-CoV-2 infection or an uninfected control (not recorded which).

This clonotype was counted ten times or more. The genes are TRBV7-9 and TRBJ2-7, with unresolved D. This CDR3 is built from 12 residues. V lost 3 bases and J lost 1, with 4 bases in between. Per germline, CDR1 SEHNR and CDR2 FQNEAQ (reference sequence). CDR3 protein: CASSFDSYEQYF. As DNA, the CDR3 is TGTGCCAGCAGCTTTGATTCCTACGAGCAGTACTTC.

The chain carries TRBV6-2 or TRBV6-3 and TRBJ2-4; the D is unclear. Germline V gene data show CDR1 as MNHEY and CDR2 as SVGEGT. The CDR3 runs 14 residues. Trimming pared 2 bases from V and 7 bases from J, leaving 12 bases between. Here the CDR3 DNA reads TGTGCCAGCAGTTACCAAGGGCCCGGGAACATTCAGTACTTC. Amino acids: CASSYQGPGNIQYF.

This clonotype has at least ten counts. The chain employs TRBV20-1 and TRBJ2-1, with 8 bases aligning to TRBD2. V lost 2 bases, J lost 4 bases, and 7 bases stayed unmatched. CDR1 DFQATT and CDR2 SNEGSKA come from the germline V gene (reference sequence). CDR3 length: 15 residues. CDR3 in amino acids: CSARPTSGRYNEQFF. In DNA, the CDR3 is TGCAGTGCTAGACCAACTAGCGGCCGATACAATGAGCAGTTCTTC.

There are many counts of this clonotype. The chain joins TRBV7-2 to TRBJ2-3; 9 nucleotides agree with TRBD2. There are 11 residues in the CDR3. Germline-derived CDR1 and CDR2 are SGHTA and FQGNSA. The CDR3 reads CSSGRTDTQYF. The CDR3 bases are TGTTCGAGCGGGAGGACAGATACGCAGTATTTT.

This chain links TRBV12-5 with TRBJ1-5; D uncertain. This CDR3 contains 14 residues. Trimming cost V 1 base and J 0 bases, with 4 bases left between them. From germline, CDR1 is LGHNT and CDR2 FRNRAP. The CDR3 bases are TGTGCTAGTGGTTTGGAGTATAGCAATCAGCCCCAGCATTTT. Translation: CASGLEYSNQPQHF.

The sample holds many counts of this clonotype. The gene calls are TRBV9 and TRBJ1-5; D gene ambiguous. The germline V gene has CDR1 SGDLS and CDR2 YYNGEE. The CDR3 covers 13 residues. The V end lost 0 bases, the J end lost 0 bases, and 1 base lay between the germline ends. CDR3 in amino acids: CASSVGSNQPQHF. CDR3 in DNA: TGTGCCAGCAGCGTAGGTAGCAATCAGCCCCAGCATTTT.

This clonotype was detected many times. The rearrangement uses TRBV20-1 and TRBJ1-1; TRBD1 aligns across 7 bases. Trimming took 2 bases from V and 10 from J; bases not matched to a gene: 7. The CDR3 loop spans 12 amino acids. Germline V CDR1 and CDR2: DFQATT, SNEGSKA (reference sequence). The CDR3: CSARNRGGSAFF. CDR3 DNA: TGCAGTGCTAGAAACAGGGGAGGATCAGCTTTCTTT.

The rearrangement joins TRBV6-6 to TRBJ1-1; no firm D call. Trimming cost V 8 bases and J 5 bases, with 6 bases left between them. Germline V gene data show CDR1 as MNHNY and CDR2 as SVGAGI (reference sequence). This CDR3 is built from 10 residues. The CDR3 DNA is TGTGCCAGCTCGGGGACTGAAGCTTTCTTT. Its protein is CASSGTEAFF.

The chain combines TRBV9 with TRBJ1-1, with 9 bases identical to TRBD1. With 4 bases clipped from V and 7 bases from J, the junction kept 5 bases outside the gene matches. CDR3 length: 13 residues. Germline V gene sequence: CDR1 SGDLS, CDR2 YYNGEE. The CDR3, as DNA: TGTGCCAGCAGCAGGGACAGGGTAAATGAAGCTTTCTTT. It translates to CASSRDRVNEAFF.

At least ten counts were recorded for this clonotype. The chain employs TRBV20-1 and TRBJ1-2; 8 bases map to TRBD1. The junction had 10 bases not matched to a gene; V was cut back by 0 bases and J by 4 bases. The CDR3 runs to 16 residues. CDR1 and CDR2 (germline): DFQATT, SNEGSKA (reference sequence). This chain's CDR3 is CSARDPVGQGGYGYTF. CDR3 sequence (DNA): TGCAGTGCTAGAGATCCTGTCGGACAGGGCGGCTATGGCTACACCTTC.

The V call is TRBV29-1, the J call TRBJ1-1; no definite D call. Between the trimmed V and J ends, which lost 4 bases and 7 bases, there was a span of 7 bases. Germline V lookup: CDR1 SQVTM, CDR2 ANQGSEA. The CDR3 length is 10 residues. The CDR3 DNA reads as TGCAGCGTTGGAAGGGTTGAAGCTTTCTTT. Its protein product is CSVGRVEAFF.

This clonotype was counted between two and nine times. The rearrangement joins TRBV11-2 to TRBJ1-1, with TRBD1 matching 9 bases. This CDR3 comprises 15 residues. With 6 bases clipped from V and 5 bases from J, the junction kept 10 bases outside the gene matches. The germline gives CDR1 SGHAT, CDR2 FQNNGV. The CDR3 DNA follows: TGTGCCAGCAGACCCAACAGGGGGCGGGGAACTGAAGCTTTCTTT. It translates to CASRPNRGRGTEAFF.

This clonotype was counted ten times or more. The chain employs TRBV6-5 and TRBJ1-1; maybe TRBD1 (6 bases). The CDR3 covers 15 residues. Between the trimmed V and J ends, which lost 2 bases and 2 bases, there was a span of 12 bases. Looked up from germline, CDR1 is MNHEY and CDR2 is SVGAGI. The CDR3 DNA reads as TGTGCCAGCAGTTACGACCGGACAGAAAACACTGAAGCTTTCTTT. It is translated as CASSYDRTENTEAFF.

The table lists this clonotype with many counts. The chain employs TRBV6-5 and TRBJ1-1; possible D gene TRBD1, 5 bases. The germline V gene has CDR1 MNHEY and CDR2 SVGAGI. This CDR3 is built from 14 residues. V lost 6 bases to trimming and J lost 5 bases, with 16 bases between them. The CDR3 DNA reads as TGTGCCAGCAGGGAGCTCCAGGGTTGGACTGAAGCTTTCTTT. Residues: CASRELQGWTEAFF.

This clonotype has ten or more counts. The rearrangement joins TRBV11-2 to TRBJ1-1; D not resolved. CDR3 length equals 14 residues. The V gene's germline CDR1 is SGHAT and CDR2 FQNNGV. The V and J ends lost 2 bases and 3 bases respectively, with 10 bases between them. DNA for the CDR3: TGTGCCAGCAGCTTAAGGACCTCTCACACTGAAGCTTTCTTT. It codes for CASSLRTSHTEAFF.

This clonotype was detected ten times or more. J is TRBJ1-1 and V is TRBV29-1; D unresolved. The CDR3 loop spans 12 amino acids. In germline, CDR1 is SQVTM, CDR2 ANQGSEA. Between the trimmed V and J ends, which lost 4 bases and 1 base, there was a span of 7 bases. The DNA of the CDR3 is TGCAGCGTTGTCGGTCCGAACACTGAAGCTTTCTTT. As protein: CSVVGPNTEAFF.

This clonotype was seen ten or more times. The rearrangement links TRBV29-1 to TRBJ1-4, with a possible D match to TRBD1 (5 bases). Trimming pared 4 bases from V and 8 bases from J, leaving 17 bases between. Germline CDR1 reads SQVTM; CDR2 reads ANQGSEA. CDR3 length: 14 amino acids. CDR3 bases: TGCAGCGTTGTTTTAGGGCAGGGAAAAGAAAAACTGTTTTTT. The encoded protein is CSVVLGQGKEKLFF.

Many counts were recorded for this clonotype. V is TRBV6-6 and J is TRBJ1-2, with TRBD1 as a possible D gene (6 bases). The V end was cut by 2 bases, the J end by 8 bases, with 9 bases between. Germline V gene data show CDR1 as MNHNY and CDR2 as SVGAGI (reference sequence). This CDR3 is built from 12 residues. CDR3 protein: CASSYRGQGYTF. CDR3 nucleotide sequence: TGTGCCAGCAGTTACCGGGGGCAGGGCTACACCTTC.

Comments on this clonotype: Germline and junction disagree at one end, which may indicate a read error. This chain connects TRBV7-2 to TRBJ2-1, with a possible D match to TRBD1 (5 bases). The germline V gene encodes CDR1 SGHTA and CDR2 FQGNSA. The CDR3 contains 16 residues. In DNA, the CDR3 is TGCGCCAGCAGCATAGAGATGGCAGGGCCCTACAATGAGCAGTTCTTC. Translating it yields CASSIEMAGPYNEQFF. The full variable domain, in which reference TRBV7-2 and TRBJ2-1 provide the parts outside the CDR3, is GAGVSQSPSNKVTEKGKDVELRCDPISGHTALYWYRQSLGQGLEFLIYFQGNSAPDKSGLPSDRFSAERTGGSVSTLTIQRTQQEDSAVYLCASSIEMAGPYNEQFFGPGTRLTVL.

This clonotype was detected ten times or more. CDR3 DNA: TGTGCCATCAGTGAAGGAGGTCACGGTGGGAATGAGCAGTTCTTC. Its translation is CAISEGGHGGNEQFF. V is TRBV10-3 and J is TRBJ2-1; D is perhaps TRBD2 (5 bases). This CDR3 contains 15 residues. Trimming removed 3 bases from V and 7 bases from J, with 16 bases in between. The germline CDR1 and CDR2 sequences are ENHRY and SYGVKD.

This clonotype appeared many times. This chain links TRBV7-9 with TRBJ1-2; D is unclear. V was shortened by 2 bases and J by 6 bases, with 4 bases between the two germline ends. Germline-derived CDR1 and CDR2 are SEHNR and FQNEAQ (reference sequence). This CDR3 is 11 amino acids long. The CDR3 nucleotides read TGTGCCAGCAGCTTAAGGGATGGCTACACCTTC. It translates to CASSLRDGYTF.

Comment on this clonotype: A much larger clone lies a single base off, so this may be a read error. The chain has TRBV29-1 and TRBJ2-1; D is undetermined. The CDR3 runs 12 residues. Germline loops: CDR1 SQVTM, CDR2 ANQGSEA. V lost 2 bases, J lost 7 bases, and 9 bases lay in between. The CDR3, as DNA: TGCAGCGTTGAAATCCGAGAAAATGAGCAGTTCTTC. Translation gives CSVEIRENEQFF.

This clonotype was seen ten or more times. This chain uses TRBV7-6 with TRBJ2-2; either TRBD1 or TRBD2 may fit D (5 bases each). Deletions cut 1 base from V and 3 bases from J, with 9 bases between. The CDR3 loop spans 15 amino acids. Germline CDR1 is SGHVS and CDR2 is FNYEAQ. The CDR3 nucleotides read TGTGCCAGCAGCTTAGGGGGGAGATACACCGGGGAGCTGTTTTTT. Its protein product is CASSLGGRYTGELFF.

In its sample, this clonotype was seen many times. CDR3 amino acids: CATQDRGGTGELFF. In DNA, the CDR3 is TGTGCCACCCAAGACAGGGGCGGAACCGGGGAGCTGTTTTTT. This chain connects TRBV24-1 to TRBJ2-2, with 8 nucleotides matching TRBD1. This CDR3 comprises 14 residues. Per the germline V gene, CDR1 is KGHDR and CDR2 is SFDVKD. Trimming cost V 9 bases and J 5 bases; bases outside gene matches: 7.

This clonotype occurred many times. The rearrangement joins TRBV11-2 to TRBJ2-3; possible D gene TRBD1, 5 bases. Germline V gene data show CDR1 as SGHAT and CDR2 as FQNNGV. V dropped 0 bases and J dropped 1 base, with 8 bases sitting between them. This CDR3 has 15 amino acids. The DNA for the CDR3 is TGTGCCAGCAGCTTAGAAGGGGAAGGCACAGATACGCAGTATTTT. Its protein is CASSLEGEGTDTQYF.

In this sample, this clonotype turned up many times. J is TRBJ2-7 and V is TRBV11-2; TRBD1 is a possible D gene (6 bases). The CDR3 runs 13 residues. Deletions cut 3 bases from V and 3 bases from J, with 9 bases between. Germline V lookup: CDR1 SGHAT, CDR2 FQNNGV. CDR3 coding DNA: TGTGCCAGCAGCTTGGGACACGGCTACGAGCAGTACTTC. It translates to CASSLGHGYEQYF.

To note about this clonotype: A much larger clone lies a single base off, so this may be a read error. The DNA for the CDR3 is TGTACCAGCAGTTATCCCCCCCCAGATACGCAGTATTTT. Protein product: CTSSYPPPDTQYF. This chain links TRBV6-6 with TRBJ2-3; unclear D gene. This CDR3 comprises 13 residues. CDR1 is MNHNY and CDR2 is SVGAGI in the germline V gene (reference sequence).

The chain joins TRBV3-1 to TRBJ2-2; no reliable D call. Trimming removed 4 bases at V and 2 bases at J, with 14 bases between. The CDR3 length is 16 residues. The germline V gene has CDR1 LGHDT and CDR2 YNNKEL (reference sequence). This CDR3 is CASSPTGSINTGELFF. Here the CDR3 DNA reads TGTGCCAGCAGCCCGACGGGTAGTATCAACACCGGGGAGCTGTTTTTT. The complete variable domain, with remaining parts taken from reference TRBV3-1 and TRBJ2-2, reads DTAVSQTPKYLVTQMGNDKSIKCEQNLGHDTMYWYKQDSKKFLKIMFSYNNKELIINETVPNRFSPKSPDKAHLNLHINSLELGDSAVYFCASSPTGSINTGELFFGEGSRLTVL.

The gene calls are TRBV28 and TRBJ1-1; 7 nucleotides align to TRBD1. V lost 6 bases and J lost 3; bases outside the gene matches: 13. This CDR3 comprises 16 residues. Looked up from germline, CDR1 is MDHEN and CDR2 is SYDVKM. The CDR3 reads CASSGQTGYRDTEAFF. In DNA, the CDR3 is TGTGCCAGCAGCGGACAGACAGGGTATAGGGACACTGAAGCTTTCTTT.

This clonotype was recorded many times. This sequence joins TRBV5-6 and TRBJ2-7; tentative D call: TRBD2 (6 bases). The germline gives CDR1 SGHDT, CDR2 YYEEEE. This CDR3 has 15 residues. Trimming cost V 2 bases and J 5 bases, with 17 bases left between them. CDR3 residues: CASSFLGGAGDEQYF. The CDR3 DNA is TGTGCCAGCAGCTTCCTCGGAGGGGCCGGGGACGAGCAGTACTTC.

This clonotype was recorded many times. The chain joins TRBV28 to TRBJ1-6; 8 bases line up with TRBD1. The CDR3 is 12 amino acids. Germline trimming cut 6 bases from V and 8 bases from J; bases unmatched to any gene: 0. Per the germline V gene, CDR1 is MDHEN and CDR2 is SYDVKM. The CDR3 sequence: CASRGQDSPLHF. Here the CDR3 DNA reads TGTGCCAGCAGGGGACAGGATTCACCCCTCCACTTT. The complete variable domain, with remaining parts taken from reference TRBV28 and TRBJ1-6, reads DVKVTQSSRYLVKRTGEKVFLECVQDMDHENMFWYRQDPGLGLRLIYFSYDVKMKEKGDIPEGYSVSREKKERFSLILESASTNQTSMYLCASRGQDSPLHFGNGTRLTVT.

The chain uses TRBV2 and TRBJ2-7, with D unclear. CDR1 is SNHLY and CDR2 is FYNNEI in the germline V gene. The CDR3 has 13 amino acids. The ends were cut back, 1 base at V and 4 bases at J, with 8 bases in the middle. The CDR3 loop is CASSEGDVYEQYF. Written as DNA, the CDR3 is TGTGCCAGCAGTGAAGGGGATGTGTACGAGCAGTACTTC.